This entry is about one T cell receptor beta chain. This specimen comes from a study of T-cell reconstitution after alpha-beta-depleted transplantation in children. As it was prepared, the TCRbeta library received unique molecular identifiers. TCRdb reanalysed the PCR reads using MiXCR and keeps one entry per CDR3 protein. The data contain hundreds of thousands of distinct CDR3 sequences, 10% to 15% of them singletons. The germline CDR1 and CDR2 sequences are SGHNT and YYREEE (reference sequence). This CDR3 contains 14 residues. The V end lost 1 base, the J end lost 3 bases, and 9 bases lay between the germline ends.

Specimen: PBMCs, mostly from graft donor cells, collected 360 days after TCRalphabeta/CD19-depleted stem cell transplant. The chain carries TRBV5-4 and TRBJ2-3; D is perhaps TRBD2 (6 bases). This clonotype was obtained from a male patient between 10 and 17 years old who had a stem cell transplant for acute myeloid leukemia, so the T cells may come from the graft donor. CDR3 in amino acids: CASSLWEATDTQYF. CDR3 nucleotide sequence: TGTGCCAGCAGCTTGTGGGAGGCGACAGATACGCAGTATTTT.